This T cell receptor (beta chain) derives from a study of blood T cell repertoires in COVID-19. Study overall: The origin of the acute and convalescent COVID-19 samples was the United States, Italy and Spain. From T cells, B-cell-depleted T cells, or PBMCs came the material, which was cDNA or gDNA.

J lost 3 bases, V lost 2 bases, and 1 base had no gene match. Germline V gives CDR1 MNHEY, CDR2 SMNVEV (reference sequence). The CDR3 sequence is 15 residues long. In the original workflow: How many nucleated cells were present was estimated from reference gene primer amplification. Sequencing was performed with immunoSEQ multiplex PCR; in TCRdb, only in-frame clones are kept and a portion is missing. From that table come the V and J calls and clone size; the DNA was used to work out D and trimming. Among 55,000 to 65,000 clones listed, about nine tenths were seen once. The chain couples TRBV27 to TRBJ2-1; TRBD2 matches 10 bases. The clonotype originates from a human donor in a cohort sampled during active COVID-19. Sequences were obtained from peripheral blood. DNA for the CDR3: TGTGCCAGCAGTTTAGTAGCGGGGGGCTACAATGAGCAGTTCTTC. It translates to CASSLVAGGYNEQFF.